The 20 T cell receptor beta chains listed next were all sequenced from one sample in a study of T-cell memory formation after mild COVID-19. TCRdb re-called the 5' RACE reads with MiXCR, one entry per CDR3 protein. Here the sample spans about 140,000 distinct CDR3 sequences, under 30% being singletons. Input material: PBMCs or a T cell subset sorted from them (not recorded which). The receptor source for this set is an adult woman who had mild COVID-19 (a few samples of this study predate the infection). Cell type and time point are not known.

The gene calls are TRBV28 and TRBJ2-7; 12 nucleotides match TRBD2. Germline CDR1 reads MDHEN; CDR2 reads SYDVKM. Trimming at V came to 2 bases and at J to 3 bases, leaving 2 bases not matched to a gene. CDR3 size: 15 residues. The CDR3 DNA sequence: TGTGCCAGCAGTTTACCGACTAGCGGGAGCTACGAGCAGTACTTC. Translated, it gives CASSLPTSGSYEQYF.

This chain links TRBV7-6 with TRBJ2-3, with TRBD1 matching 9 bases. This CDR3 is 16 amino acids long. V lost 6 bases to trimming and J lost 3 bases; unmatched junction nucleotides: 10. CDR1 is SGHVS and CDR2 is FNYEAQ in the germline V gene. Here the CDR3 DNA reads TGTGCCAGCAGTTCGTCCCTGGACAGGGGAACAGATACGCAGTATTTT. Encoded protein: CASSSSLDRGTDTQYF.

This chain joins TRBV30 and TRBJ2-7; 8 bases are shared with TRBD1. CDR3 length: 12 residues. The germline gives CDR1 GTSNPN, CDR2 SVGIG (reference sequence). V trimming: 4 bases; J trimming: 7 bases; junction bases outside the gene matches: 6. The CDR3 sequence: CAWTRTGPEQYF. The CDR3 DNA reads TGTGCCTGGACTAGGACAGGGCCTGAGCAGTACTTC.

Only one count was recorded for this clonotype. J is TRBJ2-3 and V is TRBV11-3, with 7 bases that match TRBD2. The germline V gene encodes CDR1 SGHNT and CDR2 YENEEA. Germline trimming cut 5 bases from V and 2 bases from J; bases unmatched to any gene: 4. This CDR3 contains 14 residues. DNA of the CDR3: TGTGCCAGCAGCGCCCGGGACTACACAGATACGCAGTATTTT. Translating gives CASSARDYTDTQYF. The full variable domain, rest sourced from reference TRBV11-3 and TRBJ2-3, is EAGVVQSPRYKIIEKKQPVAFWCNPISGHNTLYWYLQNLGQGPELLIRYENEEAVDDSQLPKDRFSAERLKGVDSTLKIQPAELGDSAVYLCASSARDYTDTQYFGPGTRLTVL.

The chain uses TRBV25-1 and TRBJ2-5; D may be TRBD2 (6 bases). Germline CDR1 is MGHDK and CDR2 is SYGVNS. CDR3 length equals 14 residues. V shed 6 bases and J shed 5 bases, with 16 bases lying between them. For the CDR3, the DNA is TGTGCCAGCAGCCACATGACTAGTATGGAGACCCAGTACTTC. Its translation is CASSHMTSMETQYF.

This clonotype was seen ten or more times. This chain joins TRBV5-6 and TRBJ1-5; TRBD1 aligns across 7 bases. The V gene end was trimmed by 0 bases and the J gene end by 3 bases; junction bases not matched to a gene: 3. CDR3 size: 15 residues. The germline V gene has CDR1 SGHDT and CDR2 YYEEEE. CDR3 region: CASSLGQGPNQPQHF. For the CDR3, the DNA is TGTGCCAGCAGCTTGGGACAGGGACCCAATCAGCCCCAGCATTTT.

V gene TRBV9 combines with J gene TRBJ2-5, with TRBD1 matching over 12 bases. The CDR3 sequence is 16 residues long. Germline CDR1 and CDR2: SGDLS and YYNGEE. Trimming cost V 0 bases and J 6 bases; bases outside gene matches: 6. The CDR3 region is CASSVDGTGGMKTQYF. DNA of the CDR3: TGTGCCAGCAGCGTAGACGGGACAGGGGGCATGAAGACCCAGTACTTC. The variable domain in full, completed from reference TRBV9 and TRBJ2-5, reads DSGVTQTPKHLITATGQRVTLRCSPRSGDLSVYWYQQSLDQGLQFLIQYYNGEERAKGNILERFSAQQFPDLHSELNLSSLELGDSALYFCASSVDGTGGMKTQYFGPGTRLLVL.

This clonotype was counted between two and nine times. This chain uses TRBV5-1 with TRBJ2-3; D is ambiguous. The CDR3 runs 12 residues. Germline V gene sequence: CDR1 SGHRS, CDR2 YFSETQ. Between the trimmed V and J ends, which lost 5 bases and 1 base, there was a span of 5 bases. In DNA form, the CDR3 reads TGCGCCAGCAGTATAGGCACAGATACGCAGTATTTT. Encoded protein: CASSIGTDTQYF.

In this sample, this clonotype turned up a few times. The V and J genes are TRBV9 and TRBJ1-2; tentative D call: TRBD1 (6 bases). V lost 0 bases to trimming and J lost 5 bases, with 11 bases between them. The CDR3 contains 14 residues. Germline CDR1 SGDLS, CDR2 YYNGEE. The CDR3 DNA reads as TGTGCCAGCAGCGTAGTGGACAGCTCATATGGCTACACCTTC. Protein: CASSVVDSSYGYTF.

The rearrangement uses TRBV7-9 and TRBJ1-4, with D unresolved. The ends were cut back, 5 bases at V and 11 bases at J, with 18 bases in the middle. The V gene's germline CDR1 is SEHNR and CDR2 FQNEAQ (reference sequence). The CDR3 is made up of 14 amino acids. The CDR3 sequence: CASSHRDRGEKLFF. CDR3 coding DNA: TGTGCCAGCAGCCACCGTGATCGGGGAGAGAAACTGTTTTTT.

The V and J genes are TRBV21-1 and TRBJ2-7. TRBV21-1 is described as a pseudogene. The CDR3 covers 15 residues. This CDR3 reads CASSRARRRLYEQYF. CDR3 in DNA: TGTGCCAGCAGTCGAGCCCGGAGGAGGCTCTACGAGCAGTACTTC.

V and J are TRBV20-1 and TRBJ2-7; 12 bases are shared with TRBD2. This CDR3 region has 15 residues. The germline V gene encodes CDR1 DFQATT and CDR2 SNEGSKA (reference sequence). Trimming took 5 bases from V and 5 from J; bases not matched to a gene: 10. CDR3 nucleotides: TGCAGTGCTCCCCCTGGACTAGCGGGAAAACACGAGCAGTACTTC. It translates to CSAPPGLAGKHEQYF.

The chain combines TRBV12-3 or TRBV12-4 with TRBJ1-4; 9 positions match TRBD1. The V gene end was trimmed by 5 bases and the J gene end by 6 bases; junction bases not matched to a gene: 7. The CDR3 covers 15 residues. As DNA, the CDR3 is TGTGCCAGCAGTGGCTACAGGGGGCTAGATGAAAAACTGTTTTTT. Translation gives CASSGYRGLDEKLFF.

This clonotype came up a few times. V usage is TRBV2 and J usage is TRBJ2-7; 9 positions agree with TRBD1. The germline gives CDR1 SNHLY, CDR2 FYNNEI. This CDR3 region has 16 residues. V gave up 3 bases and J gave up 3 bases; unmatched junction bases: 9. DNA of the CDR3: TGTGCCAGCAGTGATTCCCCGGACAGGGGACTCTACGAGCAGTACTTC. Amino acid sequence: CASSDSPDRGLYEQYF.

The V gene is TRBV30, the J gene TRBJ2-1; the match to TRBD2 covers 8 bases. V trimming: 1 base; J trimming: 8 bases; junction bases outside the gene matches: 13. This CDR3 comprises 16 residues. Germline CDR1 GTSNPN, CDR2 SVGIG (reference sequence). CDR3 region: CAWSDPMTGGPYEQFF. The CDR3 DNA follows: TGTGCCTGGAGTGATCCGATGACGGGAGGGCCTTATGAGCAGTTCTTC.

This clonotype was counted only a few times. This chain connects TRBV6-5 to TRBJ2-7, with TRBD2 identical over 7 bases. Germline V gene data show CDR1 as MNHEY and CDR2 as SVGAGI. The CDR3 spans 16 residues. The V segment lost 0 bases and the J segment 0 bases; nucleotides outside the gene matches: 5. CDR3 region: CASSYSPAGSSYEQYF. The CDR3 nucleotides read TGTGCCAGCAGTTACTCACCAGCGGGGAGCTCCTACGAGCAGTACTTC.

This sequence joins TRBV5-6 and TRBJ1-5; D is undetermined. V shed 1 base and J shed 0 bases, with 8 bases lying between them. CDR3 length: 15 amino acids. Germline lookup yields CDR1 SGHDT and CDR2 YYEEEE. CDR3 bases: TGTGCCAGCAGCTTGCACTCATATAGCAATCAGCCCCAGCATTTT. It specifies CASSLHSYSNQPQHF.

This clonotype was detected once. CDR3 sequence (DNA): TGTGCCAGCAGCGCAGGACCAGGGGACAGGAATGAAAAACTGTTTTTT. This sequence encodes CASSAGPGDRNEKLFF. The chain combines TRBV7-9 with TRBJ1-4; 8 positions match TRBD1. This CDR3 comprises 16 residues. After removal of 5 bases from V and 5 bases from J, the junction contained 10 bases not matched to a gene. The germline V gene encodes CDR1 SEHNR and CDR2 FQNEAQ (reference sequence).

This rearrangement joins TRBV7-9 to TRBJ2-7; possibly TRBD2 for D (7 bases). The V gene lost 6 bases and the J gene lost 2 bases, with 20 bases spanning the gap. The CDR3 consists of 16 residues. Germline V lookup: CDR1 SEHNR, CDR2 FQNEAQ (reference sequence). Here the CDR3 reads CASRGGGQPSPYEQYF. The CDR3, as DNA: TGTGCCAGCAGAGGCGGGGGCCAACCCTCTCCCTACGAGCAGTACTTC.

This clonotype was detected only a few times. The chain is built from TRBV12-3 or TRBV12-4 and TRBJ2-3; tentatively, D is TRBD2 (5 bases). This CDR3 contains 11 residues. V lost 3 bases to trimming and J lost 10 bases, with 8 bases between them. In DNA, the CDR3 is TGTGCCAGCAGTTTCGGGGTTCCGCAGTATTTT. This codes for CASSFGVPQYF.